This paragraph reports one T cell receptor beta chain. As yet, its antigen is unknown. The sample comes from a study of CD8+ T cells in alopecia areata. Study-level results: Clonality was higher in lesional than normal scalp, especially in alopecia totalis/universalis.

V was pared by 3 bases and J by 5 bases, with 15 bases between. In germline, CDR1 is SQVTM, CDR2 ANQGSEA. The CDR3 is 14 residues long. cDNA serving as the sequencing template came from extracted, reverse transcribed RNA. The protocol was immunoSEQ multiplex PCR, while the TCRdb copy is restricted to in-frame clones and leaves out a portion. Of some 170,000 clones in the sample, around 63% were seen once. V and J are TRBV29-1 and TRBJ2-3, with TRBD1 as a possible D gene (5 bases). This material consisted of CD4+ T cells sorted from blood, taken at week 0. The clonotype was recovered from a human donor with alopecia areata. The CDR3 sequence: CSVDQSGIKDTQYF. In DNA, the CDR3 is TGCAGCGTTGATCAGTCAGGGATAAAAGATACGCAGTATTTT.